These 26 T cell receptor beta chains share one sample of origin, sequenced in a study of technical replicates of blood from a few donors. The method was immunoSEQ multiplex PCR; TCRdb's version includes in-frame clones alone and lacks a portion of them. This table has some 74,000 clones, roughly 90% appearing once. Source material: T cells isolated from PBMCs. These receptors were collected from a human donor in good health.

This clone was counted once. The J gene is TRBJ1-1, the V gene TRBV2; possibly TRBD1 for D (5 bases). Germline CDR1 SNHLY, CDR2 FYNNEI. Trimming left V 3 bases short and J 6 bases short, with 14 bases between. The CDR3 sequence is 14 residues long. This CDR3 is CASSERFIGAEAFF. The DNA of the CDR3 is TGTGCCAGCAGTGAGCGGTTTATAGGGGCTGAAGCTTTCTTT.

The chain combines TRBV9 with TRBJ1-1; D unresolved. Germline assignment: CDR1 SGDLS and CDR2 YYNGEE. CDR3 size: 13 residues. With 0 bases removed from V and 7 bases from J, the gap between germline ends came to 10 bases. In DNA form, the CDR3 reads TGTGCCAGCAGCGTAGAACTCATCGGTGAAGCTTTCTTT. Encoded protein: CASSVELIGEAFF.

The V gene is TRBV19, the J gene TRBJ2-1; 11 bases line up with TRBD2. The V and J ends lost 10 bases and 6 bases, in that order; junction bases with no gene match: 8. The V gene's germline CDR1 is LNHDA and CDR2 SQIVND (reference sequence). This CDR3 is 14 amino acids long. This CDR3 is CATELAGVGNEQFF. CDR3 DNA sequence: TGTGCCACTGAACTAGCGGGAGTCGGCAATGAGCAGTTCTTC.

V is TRBV5-6 and J is TRBJ1-2; 11 positions agree with TRBD1. The CDR3 totals 17 residues. Germline CDR1 and CDR2: SGHDT and YYEEEE. J lost 1 base, V lost 4 bases, and 9 bases had no gene match. The CDR3 nucleotides read TGTGCCAGCAGCCTTTGGACAGGGGGCCCTTATAACTATGGCTACACCTTC. Its protein is CASSLWTGGPYNYGYTF.

The V and J genes are TRBV5-8 and TRBJ1-4, with no clear D. This CDR3 has 13 residues. Germline V lookup: CDR1 SGHTS, CDR2 YDEGEE. The V gene lost 4 bases and the J gene lost 6 bases, with 10 bases spanning the gap. CDR3 region: CASSVAVHEKLFF. The CDR3 region has the DNA TGTGCCAGCAGCGTGGCGGTACATGAAAAACTGTTTTTT.

This chain links TRBV7-7 with TRBJ2-5, with TRBD1 identical over 9 bases. The CDR3 runs 14 residues. CDR1 SSHAT and CDR2 FNYEAQ come from the germline V gene (reference sequence). Germline trimming cut 1 base from V and 9 bases from J; bases unmatched to any gene: 6. The CDR3, as DNA: TGTGCCAGCAGCTTAGGGACAGGGGATGGGGCCCAGTACTTC. This sequence encodes CASSLGTGDGAQYF.

The CDR3 loop reads CASRPEGAGGAFF. The CDR3 nucleotides read TGTGCCAGCAGACCCGAGGGGGCTGGAGGAGCTTTCTTT. V is TRBV7-2 and J is TRBJ1-1; 7 nucleotides agree with TRBD1. Germline loops: CDR1 SGHTA, CDR2 FQGNSA. J was trimmed by 10 bases and V by 6 bases; bases with no gene match: 11. The CDR3 extends over 13 amino acids.

The V gene is TRBV4-3, the J gene TRBJ1-3; 7 nucleotides line up with TRBD1. The CDR3 has 17 amino acids. After removal of 1 base from V and 0 bases from J, the junction contained 6 bases not matched to a gene. Looked up from germline, CDR1 is LGHNA and CDR2 is YSLEER. CDR3 residues: CASSQATGVDSGNTIYF. The CDR3 coding sequence is TGCGCCAGCAGCCAAGCCACAGGGGTGGACTCTGGAAACACCATATATTTT.

The rearrangement uses TRBV6-1 and TRBJ2-7, with TRBD1 matching over 7 bases. The junction had 4 bases not matched to a gene; V was cut back by 2 bases and J by 3 bases. This CDR3 comprises 14 residues. Looked up from germline, CDR1 is MNHNS and CDR2 is SASEGT. Here the CDR3 DNA reads TGTGCCAGCAGTGAATGGGACAGAGGCTACGAGCAGTACTTC. It translates to CASSEWDRGYEQYF.

The V gene is TRBV7-2, the J gene TRBJ2-1; TRBD2 matches at 7 bases. The CDR3 has 15 amino acids. CDR1 and CDR2 (germline): SGHTA, FQGNSA. Unmatched junction bases numbered 4, after V lost 1 base and J lost 4 bases. The CDR3 nucleotides read TGTGCCAGCAGCTTAGACGGGGGAGGGTACAATGAGCAGTTCTTC. As protein: CASSLDGGGYNEQFF.

V and J are TRBV6-5 and TRBJ2-7; D may be TRBD2 (6 bases). V lost 6 bases and J lost 4, with 16 bases in between. This CDR3 has 14 amino acids. CDR1 and CDR2 (germline): MNHEY, SVGAGI. The CDR3 bases are TGTGCCAGCAGCTATACGGGAGCTCAGTACGAGCAGTACTTC. Protein product: CASSYTGAQYEQYF.

V gene TRBV6-6 combines with J gene TRBJ1-1, with TRBD1 matching over 10 bases. The V segment lost 8 bases and the J segment 6 bases; nucleotides outside the gene matches: 12. The CDR3 loop spans 15 amino acids. The germline gives CDR1 MNHNY, CDR2 SVGAGI (reference sequence). This CDR3 is CASEGQGSANPEAFF. CDR3 sequence (DNA): TGTGCCAGCGAGGGACAGGGGTCCGCCAACCCTGAAGCTTTCTTT.

The table lists this clone with a count of one. CDR3 residues: CASSELTSRPHAEQFF. The CDR3 DNA follows: TGCGCCAGCAGTGAGTTGACTAGCCGGCCGCACGCTGAGCAGTTCTTC. J is TRBJ2-1 and V is TRBV10-1, with 7 bases fitting TRBD2. The germline gives CDR1 WNHNN, CDR2 SYGVQD (reference sequence). This CDR3 comprises 16 residues. V shed 1 base, J shed 9 bases, and the junction held 12 bases outside the gene matches.

The J gene is TRBJ2-3, the V gene TRBV14; possible D gene TRBD2, 6 bases. This CDR3 has 15 residues. Germline CDR1 is SGHDN and CDR2 is FVKESK. V dropped 6 bases and J dropped 3 bases, with 16 bases sitting between them. The CDR3 loop is CASRLDLEGTDTQYF. The CDR3 DNA reads as TGTGCCAGCAGACTGGACCTGGAGGGAACAGATACGCAGTATTTT.

This clone was picked up one time. The chain recombines TRBV10-3 with TRBJ2-1; 13 bases match TRBD2. CDR3 length: 16 residues. V lost 10 bases to trimming and J lost 5 bases; unmatched junction nucleotides: 11. The V gene's germline CDR1 is ENHRY and CDR2 SYGVKD. The CDR3 DNA reads TGTGCCACTACTTCCGGGACTAGCGGGAAGAACAATGAGCAGTTCTTC. It specifies CATTSGTSGKNNEQFF.

This rearrangement joins TRBV5-1 to TRBJ1-1, with D possibly TRBD1 on 5 matching bases. V lost 4 bases and J lost 7, with 14 bases in between. The CDR3 spans 13 residues. Germline lookup yields CDR1 SGHRS and CDR2 YFSETQ. In DNA, the CDR3 is TGCGCCAGCAGCCTCGCCCCTCAGGGTGAAGCTTTCTTT. Translated: CASSLAPQGEAFF.

The V and J genes are TRBV29-1 and TRBJ2-2; TRBD1 is a possible D gene (6 bases). Per germline, CDR1 SQVTM and CDR2 ANQGSEA. V was clipped by 4 bases and J by 5 bases, with 14 bases between them. There are 14 residues in the CDR3. CDR3 amino acids: CSVATGPLTGELFF. The CDR3 bases are TGCAGCGTTGCAACAGGGCCCCTAACCGGGGAGCTGTTTTTT.

This clone turned up a few times. The V call is TRBV30, the J call TRBJ1-4; TRBD1 matches 9 bases. CDR1 is GTSNPN, CDR2 SVGIG, per germline (reference sequence). The CDR3 is made up of 13 amino acids. J was trimmed by 8 bases and V by 5 bases; bases with no gene match: 6. The CDR3 bases are TGTGCCTGGGGACAGGGGTTTGGAGAAAAACTGTTTTTT. This codes for CAWGQGFGEKLFF.

This clone was recorded only once. The rearrangement joins TRBV11-3 to TRBJ2-7; D remains unclear. The CDR3 sequence is 14 residues long. V was pared by 5 bases and J by 0 bases, with 11 bases between. CDR1 is SGHNT and CDR2 is YENEEA in the germline V gene. Written as DNA, the CDR3 is TGTGCCAGCAGCGCTAGTCATAGCTCCTACGAGCAGTACTTC. Its translation: CASSASHSSYEQYF. Variable domain in full (rest from reference TRBV11-3 and TRBJ2-7): EAGVVQSPRYKIIEKKQPVAFWCNPISGHNTLYWYLQNLGQGPELLIRYENEEAVDDSQLPKDRFSAERLKGVDSTLKIQPAELGDSAVYLCASSASHSSYEQYFGPGTRLTVT.

This chain connects TRBV19 to TRBJ1-5; unclear D gene. The CDR3 extends over 14 amino acids. V lost 3 bases, J lost 5 bases, and 11 bases lay in between. The germline V gene encodes CDR1 LNHDA and CDR2 SQIVND (reference sequence). This CDR3 is CASSIVQDYQPQHF. CDR3 nucleotides: TGTGCCAGTAGTATTGTACAAGATTATCAGCCCCAGCATTTT.

This sequence joins TRBV11-3 and TRBJ2-7; 10 nucleotides line up with TRBD1. Germline V gene sequence: CDR1 SGHNT, CDR2 YENEEA. The CDR3 runs to 14 residues. V lost 5 bases and J lost 2; bases outside the gene matches: 3. This CDR3 is CASSAGTGAYEQYF. DNA for the CDR3: TGTGCCAGCAGCGCCGGGACAGGGGCCTACGAGCAGTACTTC.

The gene calls are TRBV6-4 and TRBJ2-1, with 7 positions matching TRBD2. The V gene end was trimmed by 4 bases and the J gene end by 0 bases; junction bases not matched to a gene: 6. Germline V gene data show CDR1 as MRHNA and CDR2 as SNTAGT. CDR3 length: 16 residues. CDR3 bases: TGTGCCAGCAGTGCCCTAGCGGAGAGCTCCTACAATGAGCAGTTCTTC. Translation gives CASSALAESSYNEQFF.

The chain joins TRBV30 to TRBJ2-5; D may be TRBD1 (5 bases). This CDR3 is built from 12 residues. V was pared by 2 bases and J by 5 bases, with 9 bases between. Germline assignment: CDR1 GTSNPN and CDR2 SVGIG (reference sequence). The CDR3 coding sequence is TGTGCCTGGAGTCAGGGTGGTGAGACCCAGTACTTC. As protein: CAWSQGGETQYF.

The chain joins TRBV7-2 to TRBJ2-2; TRBD1 agrees at 7 bases. J gave up 5 bases and V 5 bases, and 11 bases lay outside the gene matches. The CDR3 length is 16 residues. Germline assignment: CDR1 SGHTA and CDR2 FQGNSA. Written as DNA, the CDR3 is TGTGCCAGCAGCATTAGGGGGACAGTTCCTACCGGGGAGCTGTTTTTT. Protein sequence: CASSIRGTVPTGELFF.

This chain uses TRBV6-1 with TRBJ1-2; D is unresolved. With 8 bases removed from V and 7 bases from J, the gap between germline ends came to 8 bases. From germline, CDR1 is MNHNS and CDR2 SASEGT. The CDR3 has 10 amino acids. This CDR3 is CASLGFGYTF. CDR3 bases: TGTGCCAGCCTTGGCTTTGGCTACACCTTC.

The chain has TRBV13 and TRBJ2-1; TRBD2 matches 9 bases. Trimming cost V 0 bases and J 5 bases; bases outside gene matches: 2. Germline CDR1 PRHDT, CDR2 FYEKMQ (reference sequence). The CDR3 consists of 15 residues. CDR3 sequence (DNA): TGTGCCAGCAGCTTAGGGCGGGAGGGCCACAATGAGCAGTTCTTC. It encodes CASSLGREGHNEQFF.